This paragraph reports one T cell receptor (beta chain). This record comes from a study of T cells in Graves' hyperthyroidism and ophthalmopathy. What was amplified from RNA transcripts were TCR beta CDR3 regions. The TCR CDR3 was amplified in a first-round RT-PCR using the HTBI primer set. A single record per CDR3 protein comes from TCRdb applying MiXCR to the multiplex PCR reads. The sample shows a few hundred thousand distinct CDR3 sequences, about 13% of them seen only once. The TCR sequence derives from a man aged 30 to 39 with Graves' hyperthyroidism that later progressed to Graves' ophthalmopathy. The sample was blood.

In DNA form, the CDR3 reads TGTGCCAGCCGGGGGGCAGATACGCAGTATTTT. Translated: CASRGADTQYF. The rearrangement joins TRBV6-1 to TRBJ2-3; 7 nucleotides align to TRBD2. This CDR3 has 11 residues. V shed 8 bases, J shed 4 bases, and the junction held 0 bases outside the gene matches. CDR1 and CDR2 from the germline V gene are MNHNS and SASEGT.